The 2 T cell receptor beta chains listed next were all sequenced from one sample in a study of blood T cell repertoires in COVID-19. Assay: immunoSEQ multiplex PCR; the TCRdb copy retains only in-frame clones and omits some. The sample consists of about 210,000 clones, 70% to 90% of them appearing once. The sample taken for sequencing was PBMCs or T cells enriched from blood (not recorded which). The receptor source for this set is a man aged 35 to 55 who had recovered from COVID-19.

The chain is built from TRBV19 and TRBJ2-2, with D unresolved. This CDR3 contains 14 residues. Germline values: CDR1 LNHDA, CDR2 SQIVND (reference sequence). The ends were cut back, 5 bases at V and 5 bases at J, with 12 bases in the middle. The CDR3 loop is CASSSPGQTGELFF. The CDR3 DNA sequence: TGTGCCAGTAGTTCGCCAGGTCAAACCGGGGAGCTGTTTTTT.

The rearrangement joins TRBV7-8 to TRBJ2-1, with D possibly matching TRBD2 (6 bases). Deletions cut 0 bases from V and 7 bases from J, with 10 bases between. This CDR3 comprises 14 residues. Germline V lookup: CDR1 SGHVS, CDR2 FQNEAQ. As DNA, the CDR3 is TGTGCCAGCAGCTTAGCGATGAGCGGGAATGAGCAGTTCTTC. Amino acids: CASSLAMSGNEQFF.